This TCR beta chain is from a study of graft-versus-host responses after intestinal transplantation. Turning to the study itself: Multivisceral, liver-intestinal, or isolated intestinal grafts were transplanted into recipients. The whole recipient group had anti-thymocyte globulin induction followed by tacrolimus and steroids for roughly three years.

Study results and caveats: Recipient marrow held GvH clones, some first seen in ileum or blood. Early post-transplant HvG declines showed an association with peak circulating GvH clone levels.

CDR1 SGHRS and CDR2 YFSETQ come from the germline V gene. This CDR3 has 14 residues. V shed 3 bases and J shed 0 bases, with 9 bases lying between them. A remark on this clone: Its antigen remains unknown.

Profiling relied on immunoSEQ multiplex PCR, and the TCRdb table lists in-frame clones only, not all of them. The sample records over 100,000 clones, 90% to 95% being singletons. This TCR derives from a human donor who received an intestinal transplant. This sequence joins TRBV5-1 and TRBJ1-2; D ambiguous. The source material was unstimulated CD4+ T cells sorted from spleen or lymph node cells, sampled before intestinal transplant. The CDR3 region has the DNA TGCGCCAGCAGCTCCCCGGGCCCTAACTATGGCTACACCTTC. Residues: CASSSPGPNYGYTF.